These 27 T cell receptor beta chains came from one sample sequenced in a study of T cell responses to AZD1222 COVID-19 vaccine. This table comes from immunoSEQ multiplex PCR, and its TCRdb copy is limited to in-frame clones, with some not included. The profile shows 150,000 to 200,000 clones, around 90% of them singletons. The material was peripheral blood, obtained 28 days after the second dose of the MenACWY control vaccine. The receptor set was obtained from an adult who received the MenACWY meningococcal vaccine as a control.

In this sample, this clone turned up a few times. The chain uses TRBV29-1 and TRBJ1-2; D is possibly TRBD1 (5 bases). The V gene's germline CDR1 is SQVTM and CDR2 ANQGSEA. Trimming pared 8 bases from V and 2 bases from J, leaving 12 bases between. The length of the CDR3 is 12 residues. The CDR3 spells CSYSGGNYGYTF. The CDR3 DNA follows: TGCAGCTATTCTGGGGGGAACTATGGCTACACCTTC.

In nucleotides, the CDR3 is TGTGCCAGCAGTTGGGGGGGCAGGGTACTTGGGGCCAACGTCCTGACTTTC. This translates into CASSWGGRVLGANVLTF. This chain joins TRBV28 and TRBJ2-6; tentative D call: TRBD2 (7 bases). Trimming took 4 bases from V and 3 from J, leaving 16 bases between them. The CDR3 runs to 17 residues. The germline V gene has CDR1 MDHEN and CDR2 SYDVKM.

This clone appeared a few times. The DNA for the CDR3 is TGTGCCAGCAGCCATCGAACAGGGGGCGACTATGGCTACACCTTC. Its protein is CASSHRTGGDYGYTF. V gene TRBV7-8 combines with J gene TRBJ1-2, with 9 positions matching TRBD1. V shed 5 bases and J 3 bases; nucleotides not matched to a gene: 7. CDR3 length: 15 residues. Per germline, CDR1 SGHVS and CDR2 FQNEAQ.

The gene calls are TRBV5-5 and TRBJ2-7; the D gene is possibly TRBD2 (5 bases). Germline loops: CDR1 SGHKS, CDR2 YYEKEE (reference sequence). Between the trimmed V and J ends, which lost 4 bases and 1 base, there was a span of 12 bases. The CDR3 is 14 amino acids. CDR3 nucleotide sequence: TGTGCCAGCAGCAACGACTACTCATCCTACGAGCAGTACTTC. This translates into CASSNDYSSYEQYF.

With respect to this clone: The sample carries other DNA sequences with the same CDR3. The chain uses TRBV9 and TRBJ1-1; a possible D gene is TRBD1 (5 bases). Trimming shortened V by 2 bases and J by 5 bases, and 10 bases separated the two germline ends. In germline, CDR1 is SGDLS, CDR2 YYNGEE. The CDR3 has 13 amino acids. The CDR3 here is CASSVGGRTEAFF. The CDR3 DNA is TGTGCCAGCAGCGTCGGGGGGAGGACTGAAGCTTTCTTT.

The chain combines TRBV19 with TRBJ1-4; D not certain. The germline V and J ends were trimmed by 0 bases and 7 bases, with 6 bases remaining between them. The CDR3 totals 13 residues. Germline V gives CDR1 LNHDA, CDR2 SQIVND (reference sequence). The CDR3, as DNA: TGTGCCAGTAGTATAGAACGACCTGAAAAACTGTTTTTT. Translating it yields CASSIERPEKLFF.

V usage is TRBV6-2 or TRBV6-3 and J usage is TRBJ1-1; D perhaps matches TRBD1 (5 bases). The CDR3 has 14 residues. V was trimmed by 2 bases and J by 7 bases, leaving 14 bases between them. In germline, CDR1 is MNHEY, CDR2 SVGEGT. The CDR3 here is CASSYPGDFREAFF. The DNA for the CDR3 is TGTGCCAGCAGTTACCCGGGGGACTTCCGTGAAGCTTTCTTT.

The J gene is TRBJ1-5, the V gene TRBV7-2; D is possibly TRBD1 (6 bases). Trimming pared 3 bases from V and 3 bases from J, leaving 12 bases between. Per the germline V gene, CDR1 is SGHTA and CDR2 is FQGNSA. This CDR3 has 15 residues. The CDR3 sequence is CASSFGRGDNQPQHF. In DNA form, the CDR3 reads TGTGCCAGCAGCTTTGGCAGGGGTGACAATCAGCCCCAGCATTTT.

V is TRBV3-1 (or the pseudogene TRBV3-2) and J is TRBJ2-3; 7 bases fit TRBD2. J gave up 3 bases and V 1 base, and 4 bases lay outside the gene matches. CDR3 size: 15 residues. The germline V gene has CDR1 LGHDT and CDR2 YNNKEL (reference sequence). DNA for the CDR3: TGTGCCAGCAGCCAAGTACGGGAGGTGACAGATACGCAGTATTTT. Amino acid sequence: CASSQVREVTDTQYF.

V usage is TRBV6-4 and J usage is TRBJ1-2, with a tentative D call TRBD1 (5 bases). Trimming took off 0 bases at V and 7 bases at J, with 9 bases between the two ends. The CDR3 runs 13 residues. The germline gives CDR1 MRHNA, CDR2 SNTAGT. CDR3 DNA: TGTGCCAGCAGTGACTCGCCGAGGGGTGGCTACACCTTC. Its protein is CASSDSPRGGYTF.

V gene TRBV5-6 combines with J gene TRBJ2-7, with 7 bases fitting TRBD2. The V and J ends lost 0 bases and 2 bases, in that order; junction bases with no gene match: 2. The CDR3 covers 14 residues. CDR1 is SGHDT and CDR2 is YYEEEE in the germline V gene. Here the CDR3 reads CASSLAGRTYEQYF. The CDR3 nucleotides read TGTGCCAGCAGCTTGGCCGGGAGGACCTACGAGCAGTACTTC. The whole variable domain, remainder taken from reference TRBV5-6 and TRBJ2-7, is DAGVTQSPTHLIKTRGQQVTLRCSPKSGHDTVSWYQQALGQGPQFIFQYYEEEERQRGNFPDRFSGHQFPNYSSELNVNALLLGDSALYLCASSLAGRTYEQYFGPGTRLTVT.

This sequence joins TRBV2 and TRBJ1-1; D call uncertain. The CDR3 totals 15 residues. Germline assignment: CDR1 SNHLY and CDR2 FYNNEI. V dropped 5 bases and J dropped 1 base, with 14 bases sitting between them. CDR3 sequence: CASSFRRSGNTEAFF. CDR3 coding DNA: TGTGCCAGCAGTTTCAGACGGTCGGGGAACACTGAAGCTTTCTTT.

The V call is TRBV10-2, the J call TRBJ2-2; D possibly corresponds to TRBD2 (5 bases). This CDR3 region has 14 residues. Germline values: CDR1 WSHSY, CDR2 SAAADI. V lost 6 bases and J lost 7, with 15 bases in between. The CDR3 loop reads CASRRLAAGGELFF. The CDR3 DNA reads TGCGCCAGCAGGCGCCTAGCCGCAGGCGGGGAGCTGTTTTTT.

The rearrangement links TRBV6-4 to TRBJ2-4; TRBD2 aligns across 14 bases. The CDR3 totals 18 residues. After removal of 6 bases from V and 0 bases from J, the junction contained 7 bases not matched to a gene. Germline-derived CDR1 and CDR2 are MRHNA and SNTAGT. The CDR3 coding sequence is TGTGCCAGCAGGGGACTAGCGGGAGTAGGGGGAGCCAAAAACATTCAGTACTTC. Its protein product is CASRGLAGVGGAKNIQYF.

The V call is TRBV10-3, the J call TRBJ1-6, with 11 bases lining up with TRBD1. Germline assignment: CDR1 ENHRY and CDR2 SYGVKD. This CDR3 spans 14 amino acids. V trimming: 10 bases; J trimming: 10 bases; junction bases outside the gene matches: 9. The CDR3 loop reads CATTLDRGQSPLHF. In DNA, the CDR3 is TGTGCCACGACTCTGGACAGGGGGCAATCACCCCTCCACTTT.

The J gene is TRBJ2-1, the V gene TRBV5-8; D unclear. Germline V CDR1 and CDR2: SGHTS, YDEGEE. There are 12 residues in the CDR3. V was trimmed by 7 bases and J by 5 bases, leaving 10 bases between them. The CDR3 region is CASCLVHNEQFF. The CDR3 nucleotides read TGTGCCAGCTGCCTAGTCCACAATGAGCAGTTCTTC.

The chain combines TRBV2 with TRBJ2-2; D possibly corresponds to TRBD2 (6 bases). CDR3 length: 16 amino acids. V lost 1 base and J lost 5, with 14 bases in between. CDR1 is SNHLY, CDR2 FYNNEI, per germline. The CDR3 nucleotides read TGTGCCAGCAGTGAAGTAGGAGGGAGGCAGACCGGGGAGCTGTTTTTT. Its translation is CASSEVGGRQTGELFF.

The table lists this clone with a few counts. The V gene is TRBV7-8, the J gene TRBJ1-5, with D unclear. V lost 7 bases, J lost 3 bases, and 10 bases lay in between. Germline CDR1 and CDR2: SGHVS and FQNEAQ. The CDR3 is 13 amino acids. In DNA form, the CDR3 reads TGTGCCAGCAACTTGGGGTACAATCAGCCCCAGCATTTT. It codes for CASNLGYNQPQHF.

The V and J genes are TRBV6-1 and TRBJ2-7; tentative D call: TRBD1 (5 bases). Per the germline V gene, CDR1 is MNHNS and CDR2 is SASEGT. The CDR3 sequence is 14 residues long. Trimming took off 2 bases at V and 4 bases at J, with 12 bases between the two ends. The CDR3 sequence is CASSERGVGYEQYF. The CDR3 coding sequence is TGTGCCAGCAGTGAAAGGGGCGTAGGTTACGAGCAGTACTTC.

The J gene is TRBJ1-1, the V gene TRBV7-9; D unclear. Germline CDR1 is SEHNR and CDR2 is FQNEAQ (reference sequence). Trimming took off 4 bases at V and 1 base at J, with 7 bases between the two ends. CDR3 length: 13 amino acids. The CDR3 DNA reads as TGTGCCAGCAGCTCCACTGGGAACACTGAAGCTTTCTTT. Its translation is CASSSTGNTEAFF.

The chain couples TRBV27 to TRBJ2-3; 7 bases line up with TRBD2. The ends lost 11 bases at V and 3 bases at J; junction bases unmatched: 11. CDR1 is MNHEY, CDR2 SMNVEV, per germline (reference sequence). The CDR3 runs 14 residues. This CDR3 reads CAAGYGRRTDTQYF. Here the CDR3 DNA reads TGTGCCGCGGGGTACGGGAGGAGGACAGATACGCAGTATTTT.

The CDR3 loop is CASSKGAGVNTGELFF. The CDR3 DNA is TGTGCCAGCAGCAAGGGGGCGGGCGTGAACACCGGGGAGCTGTTTTTT. The chain recombines TRBV5-8 with TRBJ2-2; 7 bases match TRBD1. The V and J ends lost 4 bases and 1 base, in that order; junction bases with no gene match: 7. Per germline, CDR1 SGHTS and CDR2 YDEGEE. This CDR3 region has 16 residues.

The V gene is TRBV6-2 or TRBV6-3, the J gene TRBJ1-2, with unresolved D. The CDR3 consists of 15 residues. From germline, CDR1 is MNHEY and CDR2 SVGEGT. Trimming cost V 0 bases and J 4 bases, with 12 bases left between them. CDR3 amino acids: CASSYSIGSAYGYTF. As DNA, the CDR3 is TGTGCCAGCAGTTACTCGATTGGCTCGGCCTATGGCTACACCTTC.

CDR3 DNA sequence: TGCAGCGTTCGATCCCTTGATGGACAGGGGTATGAGCAGTTCTTC. Protein: CSVRSLDGQGYEQFF. V and J are TRBV29-1 and TRBJ2-1; 9 positions agree with TRBD1. The CDR3 contains 15 residues. J lost 8 bases, V lost 5 bases, and 13 bases had no gene match. Germline V lookup: CDR1 SQVTM, CDR2 ANQGSEA.

The gene calls are TRBV5-1 and TRBJ2-7; 7 bases fit TRBD1. CDR1 and CDR2 (germline): SGHRS, YFSETQ. The V and J ends lost 4 bases and 0 bases, in that order; junction bases with no gene match: 7. This CDR3 has 15 residues. CDR3 loop: CASSGLGDSSYEQYF. CDR3 bases: TGCGCCAGCAGCGGACTCGGGGACAGCTCCTACGAGCAGTACTTC. Looking up the rest from reference TRBV5-1 and TRBJ2-7 gives the full variable domain: KAGVTQTPRYLIKTRGQQVTLSCSPISGHRSVSWYQQTPGQGLQFLFEYFSETQRNKGNFPGRFSGRQFSNSRSEMNVSTLELGDSALYLCASSGLGDSSYEQYFGPGTRLTVT.

V gene TRBV24-1 combines with J gene TRBJ2-7, with D tentatively TRBD2 (6 bases). Per germline, CDR1 KGHDR and CDR2 SFDVKD. The V end lost 1 base, the J end lost 1 base, and 10 bases lay between the germline ends. The CDR3 has 15 residues. The CDR3, as DNA: TGTGCCACCAGTGATTTCCAGGGAGGATCCTACGAGCAGTACTTC. Translated: CATSDFQGGSYEQYF.

This chain uses TRBV19 with TRBJ2-7; D is undetermined. Trimming cost V 3 bases and J 2 bases, with 11 bases left between them. Germline CDR1 and CDR2: LNHDA and SQIVND (reference sequence). CDR3 size: 14 residues. The CDR3 loop is CASSMSGLTYEQYF. CDR3 nucleotide sequence: TGTGCCAGTAGTATGTCTGGTCTCACCTACGAGCAGTACTTC.